This TCR beta chain was recovered during a study of blood T cell repertoires in COVID-19. Study context: Sample material is recorded as cDNA or gDNA derived from T cells, B-cell-depleted T cells, or PBMCs.

The table came from immunoSEQ multiplex PCR; TCRdb's copy has only in-frame clones and leaves some out. The data show about 64,000 clones, about nine tenths seen once. Trimming cost V 3 bases and J 7 bases; bases outside gene matches: 1. The CDR3 has 14 residues. Germline V CDR1 and CDR2: SGHRS, YFSETQ. Material: peripheral blood. This clonotype originated in a woman of 80 years or more with active COVID-19. V usage is TRBV5-1 and J usage is TRBJ2-1; 13 bases line up with TRBD2. The CDR3 region is CASSSGLAGNEQFF. As DNA, the CDR3 is TGCGCCAGCAGCTCGGGACTAGCGGGAAATGAGCAGTTCTTC. The full variable domain, with the rest looked up from reference TRBV5-1 and TRBJ2-1, is KAGVTQTPRYLIKTRGQQVTLSCSPISGHRSVSWYQQTPGQGLQFLFEYFSETQRNKGNFPGRFSGRQFSNSRSEMNVSTLELGDSALYLCASSSGLAGNEQFFGPGTRLTVL.